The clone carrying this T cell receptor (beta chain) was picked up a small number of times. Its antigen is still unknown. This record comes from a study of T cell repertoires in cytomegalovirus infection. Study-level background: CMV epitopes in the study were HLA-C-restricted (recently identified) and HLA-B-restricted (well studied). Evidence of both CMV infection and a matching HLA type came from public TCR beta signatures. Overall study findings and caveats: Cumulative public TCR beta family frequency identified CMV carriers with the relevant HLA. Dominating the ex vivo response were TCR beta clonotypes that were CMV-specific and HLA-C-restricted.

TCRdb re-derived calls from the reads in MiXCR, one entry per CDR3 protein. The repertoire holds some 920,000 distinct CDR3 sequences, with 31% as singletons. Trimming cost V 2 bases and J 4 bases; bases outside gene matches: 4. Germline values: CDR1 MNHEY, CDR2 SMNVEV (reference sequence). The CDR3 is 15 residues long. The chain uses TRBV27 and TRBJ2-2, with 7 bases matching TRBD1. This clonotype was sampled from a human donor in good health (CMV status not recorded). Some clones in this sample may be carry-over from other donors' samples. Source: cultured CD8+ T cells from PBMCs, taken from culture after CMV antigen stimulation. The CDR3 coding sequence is TGTGCCAGCAGTTTACGGACAGGACCCACCGGGGAGCTGTTTTTT. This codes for CASSLRTGPTGELFF.